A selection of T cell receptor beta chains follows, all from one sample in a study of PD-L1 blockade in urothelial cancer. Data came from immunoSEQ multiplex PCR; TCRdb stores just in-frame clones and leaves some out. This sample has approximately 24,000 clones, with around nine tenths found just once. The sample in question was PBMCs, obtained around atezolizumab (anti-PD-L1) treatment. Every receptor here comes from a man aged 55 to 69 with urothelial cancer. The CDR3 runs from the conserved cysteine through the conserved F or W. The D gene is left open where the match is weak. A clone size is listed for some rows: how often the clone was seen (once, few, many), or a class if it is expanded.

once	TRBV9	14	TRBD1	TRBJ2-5	CASSVGDRAETQYF	TGTGCCAGCAGCGTGGGGGACAGGGCAGAGACCCAGTACTTC
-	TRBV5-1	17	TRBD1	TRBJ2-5	CASSLAFPTGKGETQYF	TGCGCCAGCAGCTTGGCCTTTCCGACAGGGAAGGGAGAGACCCAGTACTTC
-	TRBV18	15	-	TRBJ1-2	CASSHTPGGLYGYTF	TGTGCCAGCTCACACACCCCCGGGGGTCTCTATGGCTACACCTTC
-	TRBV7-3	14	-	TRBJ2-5	CASSPTGNQETQYF	TGTGCCAGCAGCCCGACCGGGAACCAAGAGACCCAGTACTTC
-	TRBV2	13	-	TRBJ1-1	CASNRRTATEAFF	TGTGCCAGCAATAGACGGACAGCCACTGAAGCTTTCTTT
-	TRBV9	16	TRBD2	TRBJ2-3	CASSVVGSGRLDTQYF	TGTGCCAGCAGCGTAGTAGGTAGCGGGAGATTAGATACGCAGTATTTT
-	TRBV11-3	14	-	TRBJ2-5	CASSLDARQETQYF	TGTGCCAGCAGCTTAGACGCCAGGCAAGAGACCCAGTACTTC
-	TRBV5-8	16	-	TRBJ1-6	CASSAEPGLRNSPLHF	TGTGCCAGCAGCGCAGAACCGGGTCTAAGGAATTCACCCCTCCACTTT
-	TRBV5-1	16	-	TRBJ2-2	CASSFGGGVGTGELFF	TGCGCCAGCAGCTTCGGAGGGGGCGTCGGGACCGGGGAGCTGTTTTTT
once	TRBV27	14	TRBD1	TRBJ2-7	CASSTVTGGGEQYF	TGTGCCAGCAGTACCGTGACAGGGGGGGGCGAGCAGTACTTC
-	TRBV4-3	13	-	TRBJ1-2	CASSYGSNYGYTF	TGCGCCAGCAGCTACGGTTCTAACTATGGCTACACCTTC
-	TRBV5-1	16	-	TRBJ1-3	CASSETPGVSGNTIYF	TGCGCCAGCAGCGAAACCCCCGGGGTCTCTGGAAACACCATATATTTT
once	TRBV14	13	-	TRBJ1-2	CASSRELYDGYTF	TGTGCCAGCAGCCGAGAACTCTACGATGGCTACACCTTC
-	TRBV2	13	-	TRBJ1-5	CASGRGDNQPQHF	TGTGCCAGCGGCAGAGGTGACAATCAGCCCCAGCATTTT
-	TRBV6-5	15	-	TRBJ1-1	CASTPSGGVNTEAFF	TGTGCCAGCACCCCTTCGGGGGGGGTGAACACTGAAGCTTTCTTT
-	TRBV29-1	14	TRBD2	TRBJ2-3	CSVEIGLAEDTQYF	TGCAGCGTTGAGATAGGTCTAGCGGAAGATACGCAGTATTTT
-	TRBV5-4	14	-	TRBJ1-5	CASSLRGSHQPQHF	TGTGCCAGCAGCTTGAGAGGGTCCCATCAGCCCCAGCATTTT
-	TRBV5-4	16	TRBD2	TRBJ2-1	CASSLSAGGSYNEQFF	TGTGCCAGCAGTTTGAGTGCGGGGGGCTCCTACAATGAGCAGTTCTTC
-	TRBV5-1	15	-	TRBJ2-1	CASSWGPFGTNEQFF	TGCGCCAGCAGCTGGGGCCCGTTTGGCACTAATGAGCAGTTCTTC
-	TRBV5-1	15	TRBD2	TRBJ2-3	CASSYSGGRADTQYF	TGCGCCAGCAGCTACAGCGGGGGGCGGGCAGATACGCAGTATTTT
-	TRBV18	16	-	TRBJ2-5	CASSPLTGEGQETQYF	TGTGCCAGCTCACCTCTGACAGGGGAGGGACAAGAGACCCAGTACTTC
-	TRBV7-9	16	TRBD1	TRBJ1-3	CASDHSIRGPGNTIYF	TGTGCCAGCGACCACAGCATCAGGGGGCCTGGAAACACCATATATTTT
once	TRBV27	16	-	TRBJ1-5	CASSFLSAGSNQPQHF	TGTGCCAGCAGTTTTCTCTCCGCGGGTAGCAATCAGCCCCAGCATTTT
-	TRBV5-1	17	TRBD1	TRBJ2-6	CASSLSQGATGANVLTF	TGCGCCAGCAGCTTGTCACAGGGGGCCACTGGGGCCAACGTCCTGACTTTC
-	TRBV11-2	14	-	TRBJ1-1	CASSSTGTSTEAFF	TGTGCCAGCAGCTCCACCGGGACAAGTACTGAAGCTTTCTTT
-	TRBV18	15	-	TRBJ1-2	CASSPWGDTNYGYTF	TGTGCCAGCTCACCATGGGGCGACACTAACTATGGCTACACCTTC
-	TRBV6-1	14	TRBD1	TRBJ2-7	CASREDRVIGEQYF	TGTGCCAGCAGGGAGGACAGGGTAATAGGGGAGCAGTACTTC
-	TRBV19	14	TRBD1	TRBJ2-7	CASSTGQDFYEQYF	TGTGCCAGTAGCACGGGACAGGACTTCTACGAGCAGTACTTC
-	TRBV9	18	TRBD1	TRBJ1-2	CASSARYSAQGAGYGYTF	TGTGCCAGCAGCGCCCGCTACTCTGCTCAGGGGGCGGGCTATGGCTACACCTTC
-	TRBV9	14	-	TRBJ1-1	CASSPEAGATEAFF	TGTGCCAGCAGCCCCGAGGCGGGGGCCACTGAAGCTTTCTTT
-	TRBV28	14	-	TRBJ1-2	CASSFGGILYGYTF	TGTGCCAGCAGTTTCGGGGGAATCCTCTATGGCTACACCTTC
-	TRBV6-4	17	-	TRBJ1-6	CASRSKNGAGATSPLHF	TGTGCCAGCAGGAGTAAAAACGGGGCAGGGGCTACTTCACCCCTCCACTTT
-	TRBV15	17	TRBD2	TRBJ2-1	CATSRAGGRKSYNEQFF	TGTGCCACCAGCAGAGCTGGCGGGAGAAAGTCCTACAATGAGCAGTTCTTC
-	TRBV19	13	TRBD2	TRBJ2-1	CASSNPSGNEQFF	TGTGCCAGTAGTAACCCTAGCGGCAATGAGCAGTTCTTC
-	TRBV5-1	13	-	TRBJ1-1	CASRMGENTEAFF	TGCGCCAGCAGGATGGGAGAGAACACTGAAGCTTTCTTT
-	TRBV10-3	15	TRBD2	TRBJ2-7	CAISESGRPPYEQYF	TGTGCCATCAGTGAGTCCGGGAGGCCCCCCTACGAGCAGTACTTC
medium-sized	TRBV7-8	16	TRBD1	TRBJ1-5	CASSLHSRQGNQPQHF	TGTGCCAGCAGCTTACACTCAAGACAGGGGAATCAGCCCCAGCATTTT
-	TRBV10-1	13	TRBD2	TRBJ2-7	CASSPGGGYEQYF	TGCGCCAGCAGTCCCGGGGGGGGTTACGAGCAGTACTTC
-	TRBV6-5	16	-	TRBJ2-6	CASSYSGMSGANVLTF	TGTGCCAGCAGTTACTCCGGGATGTCTGGGGCCAACGTCCTGACTTTC
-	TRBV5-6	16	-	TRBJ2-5	CASSFRHRLDQETQYF	TGTGCCAGCAGCTTTAGACACCGCCTCGACCAAGAGACCCAGTACTTC
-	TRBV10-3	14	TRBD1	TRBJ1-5	CAISPGQGRQPQHF	TGTGCCATCAGCCCGGGACAGGGACGCCAGCCCCAGCATTTT
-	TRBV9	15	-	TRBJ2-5	CASSVSAGLVETQYF	TGTGCCAGCAGCGTATCGGCAGGACTTGTAGAGACCCAGTACTTC
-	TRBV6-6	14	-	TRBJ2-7	CASSYSERPYEQYF	TGTGCCAGCAGTTACTCGGAGAGACCCTACGAGCAGTACTTC
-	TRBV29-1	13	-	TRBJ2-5	CSAAGLGKETQYF	TGCAGCGCCGCCGGCCTGGGCAAAGAGACCCAGTACTTC